Below, one T cell receptor beta chain is given with its context. Its antigen remains unidentified. The data are from a study of T-cell memory formation after mild COVID-19. Using its own MiXCR run on the 5' RACE reads, TCRdb lists one record per CDR3 protein. The top ten hold roughly 37% of the sample, which has around 100,000 distinct CDR3 sequences, approximately 21% seen once. Per the germline V gene, CDR1 is DFQATT and CDR2 is SNEGSKA (reference sequence). Trimming removed 6 bases from V and 8 bases from J; junction bases left unmatched: 26. The CDR3 has 19 amino acids. General study findings and limits: Contracting CD4+ clones sat mainly in CM and EM; CD8+ in EMRA.

The J gene is TRBJ2-1, the V gene TRBV20-1; 9 nucleotides agree with TRBD2. Sequencing input: PBMCs or a T cell subset sorted from them (not recorded which). The source of this sequence is a man between 18 and 29 years old who had mild COVID-19 (a few samples of this study predate the infection). Cell type and time point are not known. CDR3 in amino acids: CSAPPSSMRGGLPRDEQFF. CDR3 coding DNA: TGCAGTGCACCCCCCTCATCAATGCGGGGGGGCCTCCCCCGCGATGAGCAGTTCTTC.